The TCR beta chain described here comes from a study of blood T cell repertoires in COVID-19. Overall study: Sites across the United States, Italy and Spain contributed samples from acute and convalescent COVID-19. The analysed material was cDNA or gDNA that came from T cells, B-cell-depleted T cells, or PBMCs.

Clones were sequenced by immunoSEQ multiplex PCR, and TCRdb holds only the in-frame ones, with some missing. Counted here are around 300,000 clones, about nine tenths occurring once; the ten biggest clones make up 2% to 2.5%. The CDR3 is 16 amino acids. Germline CDR1 is LGHDT and CDR2 is YNNKEL (reference sequence). V gave up 5 bases and J gave up 0 bases, with 14 bases separating them. This TCR came from a man over 45 with acute or convalescent COVID-19. Sequencing used peripheral blood. The chain uses TRBV3-1 (or the pseudogene TRBV3-2) and TRBJ1-3; D is unclear. The CDR3 bases are TGTGCCAGCAGCGACCAGGTCCCCCTCTCTGGAAACACCATATATTTT. It specifies CASSDQVPLSGNTIYF.